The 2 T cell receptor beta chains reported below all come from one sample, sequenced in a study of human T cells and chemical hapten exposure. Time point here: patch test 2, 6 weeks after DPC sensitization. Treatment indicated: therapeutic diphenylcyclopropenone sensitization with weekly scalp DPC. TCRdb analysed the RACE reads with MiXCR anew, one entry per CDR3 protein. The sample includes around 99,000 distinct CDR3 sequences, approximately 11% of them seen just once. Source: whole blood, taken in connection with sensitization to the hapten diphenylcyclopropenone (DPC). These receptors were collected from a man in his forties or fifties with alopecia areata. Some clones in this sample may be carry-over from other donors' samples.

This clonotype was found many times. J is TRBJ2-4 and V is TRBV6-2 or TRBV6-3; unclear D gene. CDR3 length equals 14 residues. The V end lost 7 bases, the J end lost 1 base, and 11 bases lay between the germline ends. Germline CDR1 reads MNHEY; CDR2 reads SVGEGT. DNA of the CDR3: TGTGCCAGCACTCCCGAGTGGGCCAAAAACATTCAGTACTTC. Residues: CASTPEWAKNIQYF.

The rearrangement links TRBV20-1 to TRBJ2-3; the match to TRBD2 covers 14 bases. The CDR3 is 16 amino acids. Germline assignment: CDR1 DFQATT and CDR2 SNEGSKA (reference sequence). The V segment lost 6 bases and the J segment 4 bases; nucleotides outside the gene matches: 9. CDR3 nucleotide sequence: TGCAGTGCAAGCGGGACTAGCGGGGGAGGTCCAGATACGCAGTATTTT. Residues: CSASGTSGGGPDTQYF.